This section outlines one T cell receptor (beta chain) sequence together with its context. Its antigen is as yet unknown. These data come from a study of cytotoxic CD8 clonotypes in ibrutinib-treated CLL. The data were produced by immunoSEQ multiplex PCR, yet TCRdb's version contains in-frame clones alone and is incomplete. The table lists about 68,000 clones, about two thirds of them singletons, with about 5.7% in the top ten. Germline loops: CDR1 ENHRY, CDR2 SYGVKD. The CDR3 loop spans 14 amino acids. Trimming took 3 bases from V and 7 from J; bases not matched to a gene: 5. General study results and limits: Clonality was elevated at ibrutinib response and had returned toward baseline at progression.

The source of this sequence is a human donor with chronic lymphocytic leukemia. Material: PBMCs, obtained after 12 months of ibrutinib treatment. The chain combines TRBV10-3 with TRBJ2-1; 8 bases map to TRBD2. This chain's CDR3 is CAISDPGLGNEQFF. The CDR3 bases are TGTGCCATCAGTGACCCGGGACTAGGGAATGAGCAGTTCTTC.